This record concerns one T cell receptor beta chain sequence. Its antigen remains unknown. The data belong to a study of OX40 agonist ivuxolimab in advanced cancers. The study's findings and limits: Expanded clones were, on average, more numerous in CD8+ T cells than in CD4+.

CDR1 is LGHNA, CDR2 YSLEER, per germline. The V gene lost 1 base and the J gene lost 13 bases, with 23 bases spanning the gap. This CDR3 is 16 amino acids long. Clones were read by immunoSEQ multiplex PCR, and TCRdb kept only the in-frame ones, dropping some. Of approximately 91,000 clones listed, roughly 85% are singletons. V is TRBV4-3 and J is TRBJ2-1, with D possibly being TRBD2 (5 bases). The material sequenced was CD4+ or CD8+ T cells sorted from blood, taken in a trial of the OX40 agonist ivuxolimab. The receptor was isolated from an adult with an advanced solid tumor such as melanoma, head and neck, liver or kidney cancer. The CDR3 bases are TGCGCCAGCAGCCAAGCTTTGGCTAGCTATAGTCTCAGCCAGTTCTTC. Residues: CASSQALASYSLSQFF.